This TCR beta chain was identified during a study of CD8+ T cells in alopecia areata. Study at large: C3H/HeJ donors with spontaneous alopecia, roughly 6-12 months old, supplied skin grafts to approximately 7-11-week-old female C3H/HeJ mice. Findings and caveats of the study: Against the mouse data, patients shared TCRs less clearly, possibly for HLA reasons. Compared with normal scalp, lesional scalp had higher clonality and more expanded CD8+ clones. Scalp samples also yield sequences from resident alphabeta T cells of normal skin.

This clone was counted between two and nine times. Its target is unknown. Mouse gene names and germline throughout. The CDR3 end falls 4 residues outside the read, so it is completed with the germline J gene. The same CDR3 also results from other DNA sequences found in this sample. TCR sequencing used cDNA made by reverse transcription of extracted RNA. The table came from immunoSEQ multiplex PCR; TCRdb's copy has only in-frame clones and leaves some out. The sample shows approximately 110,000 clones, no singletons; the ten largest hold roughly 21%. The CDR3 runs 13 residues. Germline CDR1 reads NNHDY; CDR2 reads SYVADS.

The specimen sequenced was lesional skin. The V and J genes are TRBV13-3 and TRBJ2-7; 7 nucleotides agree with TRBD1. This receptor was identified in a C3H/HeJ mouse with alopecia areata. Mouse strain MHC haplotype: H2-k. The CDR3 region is CASSPPGQYEQYF. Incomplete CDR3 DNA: TGTGCCAGCAGTCCGCCGGGACAGTAT.